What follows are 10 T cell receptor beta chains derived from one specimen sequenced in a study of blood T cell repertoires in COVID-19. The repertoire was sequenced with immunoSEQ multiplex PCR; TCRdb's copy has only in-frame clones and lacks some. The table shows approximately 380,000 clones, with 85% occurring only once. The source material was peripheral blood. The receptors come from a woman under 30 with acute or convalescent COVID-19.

CDR3 bases: TGTGCCAGCAGCCAATGGGGACTAGCGGGAGGCCGGGAGACCCAGTACTTC. This translates into CASSQWGLAGGRETQYF. The rearrangement uses TRBV7-3 and TRBJ2-5; 15 nucleotides match TRBD2. CDR1 SGHTA and CDR2 FQGTGA come from the germline V gene. V gave up 5 bases and J gave up 5 bases; unmatched junction bases: 9. The CDR3 length is 17 residues.

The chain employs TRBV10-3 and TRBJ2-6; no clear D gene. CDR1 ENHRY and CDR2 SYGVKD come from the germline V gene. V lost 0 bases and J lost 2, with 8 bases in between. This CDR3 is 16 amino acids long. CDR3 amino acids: CAISESIATGANVLTF. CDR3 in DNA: TGTGCCATCAGTGAGTCTATAGCAACTGGGGCCAACGTCCTGACTTTC.

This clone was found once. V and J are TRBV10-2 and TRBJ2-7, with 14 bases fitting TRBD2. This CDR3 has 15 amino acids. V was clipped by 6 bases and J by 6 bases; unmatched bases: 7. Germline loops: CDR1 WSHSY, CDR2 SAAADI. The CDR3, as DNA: TGCGCCAGCAGGATTTTCGGGACTAGCGGGAGCGAGCAGTACTTC. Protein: CASRIFGTSGSEQYF.

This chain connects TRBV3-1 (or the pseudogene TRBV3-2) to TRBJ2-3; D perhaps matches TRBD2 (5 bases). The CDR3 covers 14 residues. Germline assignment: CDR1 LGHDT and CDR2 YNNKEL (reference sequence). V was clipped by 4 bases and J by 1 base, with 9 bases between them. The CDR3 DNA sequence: TGTGCCAGCAGCCCGGGATTTGGCACAGATACGCAGTATTTT. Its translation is CASSPGFGTDTQYF.

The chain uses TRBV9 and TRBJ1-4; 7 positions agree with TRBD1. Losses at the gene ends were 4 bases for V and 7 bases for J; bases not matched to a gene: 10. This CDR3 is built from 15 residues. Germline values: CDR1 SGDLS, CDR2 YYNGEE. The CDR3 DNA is TGTGCCAGCAGCCCCTCTTTGCAGGGGGTTGAAAAACTGTTTTTT. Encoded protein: CASSPSLQGVEKLFF.

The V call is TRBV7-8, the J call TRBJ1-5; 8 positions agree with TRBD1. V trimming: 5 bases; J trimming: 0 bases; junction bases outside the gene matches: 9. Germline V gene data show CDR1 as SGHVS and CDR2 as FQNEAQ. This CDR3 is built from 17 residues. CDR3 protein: CASSPGTGTYSNQPQHF. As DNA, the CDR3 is TGTGCCAGCAGCCCCGGGACAGGTACTTATAGCAATCAGCCCCAGCATTTT.

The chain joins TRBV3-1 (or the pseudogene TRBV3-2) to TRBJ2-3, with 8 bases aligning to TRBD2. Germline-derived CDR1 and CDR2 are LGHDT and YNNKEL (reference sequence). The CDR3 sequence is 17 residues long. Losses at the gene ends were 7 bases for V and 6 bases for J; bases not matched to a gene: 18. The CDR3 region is CASKSARGGGQSDTQYF. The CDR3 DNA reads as TGTGCCAGCAAGTCGGCGCGTGGCGGGGGGCAGTCGGATACGCAGTATTTT.

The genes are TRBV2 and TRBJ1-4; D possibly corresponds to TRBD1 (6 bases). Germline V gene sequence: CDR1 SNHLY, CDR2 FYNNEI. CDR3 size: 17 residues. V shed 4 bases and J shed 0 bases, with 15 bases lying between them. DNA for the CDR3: TGTGCCAGCAGTGGGGGGGGCGATTGGGCAACTAATGAAAAACTGTTTTTT. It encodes CASSGGGDWATNEKLFF.

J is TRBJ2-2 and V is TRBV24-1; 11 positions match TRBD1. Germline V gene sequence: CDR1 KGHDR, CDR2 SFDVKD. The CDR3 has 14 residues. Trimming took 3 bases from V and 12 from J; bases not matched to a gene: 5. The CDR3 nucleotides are TGTGCCACCAGTGATGCAGGACAGGGGGCACAGCTGTTTTTT. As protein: CATSDAGQGAQLFF.

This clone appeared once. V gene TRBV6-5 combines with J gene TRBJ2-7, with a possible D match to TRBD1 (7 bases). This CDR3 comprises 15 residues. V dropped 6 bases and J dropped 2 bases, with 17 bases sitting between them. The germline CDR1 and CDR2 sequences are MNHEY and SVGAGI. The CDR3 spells CASSLPGGPTYEQYF. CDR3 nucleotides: TGTGCCAGCAGCCTACCAGGGGGGCCTACCTACGAGCAGTACTTC.